The rows below give T cell receptor beta chains drawn from one sample of a study of control samples from healthy donors and cancer patients. Clones were sequenced by immunoSEQ multiplex PCR, and TCRdb holds only the in-frame ones, with some missing. The repertoire holds some 140,000 clones, 89% seen once, with just over 7.5% in the top ten. The source material was PBMCs. The receptors were sampled from a man aged 45-65 years with head and neck cancer. Both conserved end residues are part of each CDR3. D genes are given only for firm matches.

cdr3_length d_call j_call v_call cdr3_aa
12 - TRBJ1-1 TRBV4-2 CASSDRQAGAFF
15 TRBD1 TRBJ1-4 TRBV9 CASSVEGTGDEKLFF
13 - TRBJ1-6 TRBV19 CASRHSYNSPLHF
14 TRBD1 TRBJ2-5 TRBV28 CASSPSPTGGSRYF
13 TRBD1 TRBJ1-2 TRBV12-3/TRBV12-4 CASRLGQDYGYTF
14 - TRBJ2-6 TRBV6-6 CASSRPSGANVLTF
13 - TRBJ1-2 TRBV6-5 CASSYSSQYGYTF
11 - TRBJ2-5 TRBV30 CAWGAVGTQYF
18 TRBD2 TRBJ2-3 TRBV4-1 CASSFTISGGAKADTQYF
18 - TRBJ2-6 TRBV3-1/TRBV3-2 CASSPRTVGDSGANVLTF
13 - TRBJ2-2 TRBV29-1 CSAHGGGTGELFF
15 - TRBJ2-1 TRBV7-9 CASSPQEATYNEQFF
13 - TRBJ1-2 TRBV9 CASSVEDHYGYTF
12 - TRBJ2-3 TRBV19 CASSNRGDTQYF
13 - TRBJ1-1 TRBV10-3 CAIEVAQNTEAFF
11 - TRBJ1-5 TRBV6-1 CASSELQPQHF
17 TRBD1 TRBJ2-7 TRBV4-2 CASSQESPGQGNYEQYF
11 - TRBJ2-1 TRBV29-1 CSVHSYNEQFF
12 TRBD1 TRBJ2-1 TRBV2 CASSDGTGGEFF
14 - TRBJ1-1 TRBV11-3 CASSLGAANTEAFF
16 TRBD1 TRBJ2-7 TRBV27 CASSNSPGTAYYEQYF
15 - TRBJ1-3 TRBV7-9 CASSSSGGTGNTIYF
13 TRBD1 TRBJ2-7 TRBV2 CASVRDRGSEQYF
20 TRBD2 TRBJ2-7 TRBV7-2 CASSLARGLAGNQLSYEQYF
13 - TRBJ2-3 TRBV18 CASSPGQTDTQYF
14 - TRBJ1-1 TRBV9 CASSVAGGRDEAFF
15 - TRBJ2-6 TRBV28 CASRAASSGANVLTF
12 - TRBJ2-3 TRBV30 CAWTTSTDTQYF
12 - TRBJ2-1 TRBV6-5 CASRDYYNEQFF
14 - TRBJ2-1 TRBV6-2/TRBV6-3 CASSYTSLYNEQFF
13 TRBD2 TRBJ2-7 TRBV29-1 CSVDIRGGHEQYF
17 - TRBJ2-1 TRBV6-1 CASSGPRGGIPGGEQFF
15 - TRBJ2-1 TRBV27 CASSPAQADPNEQFF
17 - TRBJ2-1 TRBV4-1 CASSQYRSPTVAHEQFF
14 - TRBJ2-5 TRBV30 CAWSGLAISETQYF
14 - TRBJ2-7 TRBV19 CASSIGRGPYEQYF
16 TRBD1 TRBJ2-3 TRBV6-5 CASSYSPWGTVDTQYF
16 TRBD1 TRBJ1-6 TRBV27 CASSLGDRGFVSPLHF
13 - TRBJ1-1 TRBV29-1 CSVVSFQNTEAFF
14 - TRBJ2-5 TRBV7-2 CASSLAVGRETQYF
16 TRBD2 TRBJ2-1 TRBV9 CASSAPLAGGDNEQFF
15 - TRBJ2-5 TRBV7-2 CASSLGGWGQETQYF
11 - TRBJ1-1 TRBV29-1 CSHIRGAEAFF
16 - TRBJ1-1 TRBV27 CASSWAVPRAGTEAFF
14 TRBD1 TRBJ2-7 TRBV11-2 CASSRGRASYEQYF
14 - TRBJ2-7 TRBV6-5 CASSYSRATYEQYF